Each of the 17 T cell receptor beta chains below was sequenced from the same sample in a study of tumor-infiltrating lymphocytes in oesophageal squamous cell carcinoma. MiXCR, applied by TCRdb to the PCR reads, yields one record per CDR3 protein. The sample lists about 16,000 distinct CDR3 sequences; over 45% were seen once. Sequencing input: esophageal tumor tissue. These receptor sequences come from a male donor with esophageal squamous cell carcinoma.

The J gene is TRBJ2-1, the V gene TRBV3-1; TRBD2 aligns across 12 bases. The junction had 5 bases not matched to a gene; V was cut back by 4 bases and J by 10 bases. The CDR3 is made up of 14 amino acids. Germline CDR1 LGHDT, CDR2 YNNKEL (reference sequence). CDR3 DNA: TGTGCCAGCAGCCCGGGACTAGCGGGCATGGAGCAGTTCTTC. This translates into CASSPGLAGMEQFF.

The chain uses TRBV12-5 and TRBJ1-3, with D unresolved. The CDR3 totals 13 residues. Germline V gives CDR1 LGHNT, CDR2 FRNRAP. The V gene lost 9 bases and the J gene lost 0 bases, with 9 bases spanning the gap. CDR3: CASPQYSGNTIYF. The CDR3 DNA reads TGTGCTAGCCCTCAGTACTCTGGAAACACCATATATTTT.

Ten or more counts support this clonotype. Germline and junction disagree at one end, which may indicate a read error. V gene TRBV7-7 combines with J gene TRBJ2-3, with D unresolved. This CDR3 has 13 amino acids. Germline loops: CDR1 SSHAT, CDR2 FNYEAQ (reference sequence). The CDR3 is CASSLSGTDTQYF. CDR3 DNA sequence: TGTGCTAGCAGCTTAAGCGGCACAGATACGCAGTATTTT. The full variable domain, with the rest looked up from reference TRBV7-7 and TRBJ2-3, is GAGVSQSPRYKVTKRGQDVTLRCDPISSHATLYWYQQALGQGPEFLTYFNYEAQPDKSGLPSDRFSAERPEGSISTLTIQRTEQRDSAMYRCASSLSGTDTQYFGPGTRLTVL.

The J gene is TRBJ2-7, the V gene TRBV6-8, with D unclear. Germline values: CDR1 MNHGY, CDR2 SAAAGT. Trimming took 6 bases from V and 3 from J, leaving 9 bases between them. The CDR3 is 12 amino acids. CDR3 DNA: TGTGCCAGCAGCGATTACAACTACGAGCAGTACTTC. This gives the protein CASSDYNYEQYF.

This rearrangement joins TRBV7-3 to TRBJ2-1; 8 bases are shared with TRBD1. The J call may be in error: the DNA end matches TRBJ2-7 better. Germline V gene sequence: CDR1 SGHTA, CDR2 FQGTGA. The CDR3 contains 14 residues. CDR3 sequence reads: CASSLYQGAYEQYF. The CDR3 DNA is TGTGCCAGCAGCTTATATCAGGGGGCTTACGAGCAGTACTTC.

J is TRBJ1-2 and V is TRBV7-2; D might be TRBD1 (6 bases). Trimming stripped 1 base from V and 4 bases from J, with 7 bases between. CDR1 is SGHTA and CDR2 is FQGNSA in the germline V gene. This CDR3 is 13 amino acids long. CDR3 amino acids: CASSLDRAYGYTF. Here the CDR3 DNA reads TGTGCCAGCAGCTTAGACAGGGCCTATGGCTACACCTTC.

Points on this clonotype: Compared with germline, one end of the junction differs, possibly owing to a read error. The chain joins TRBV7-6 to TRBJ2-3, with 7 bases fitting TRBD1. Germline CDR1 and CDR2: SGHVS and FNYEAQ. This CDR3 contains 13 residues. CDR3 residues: CASSHGTVSPLHF. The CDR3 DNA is TGTGCCAGCAGCCATGGGACAGTTTCACCCCTCCACTTC.

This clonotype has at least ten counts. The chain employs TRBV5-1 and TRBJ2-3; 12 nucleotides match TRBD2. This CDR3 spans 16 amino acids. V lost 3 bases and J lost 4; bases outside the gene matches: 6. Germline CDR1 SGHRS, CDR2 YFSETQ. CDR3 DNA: TGCGCCAGCAGCTGGAGACTAGCGGGAGAGTCAGATACGCAGTATTTT. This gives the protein CASSWRLAGESDTQYF.

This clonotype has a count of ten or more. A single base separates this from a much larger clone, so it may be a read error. CDR3 in amino acids: CASSLRTGKHNEQYF. The CDR3 DNA reads as TGTGCCAGCAGCTTAAGGACAGGGAAGCACAATGAGCAGTACTTC. The chain couples TRBV7-2 to TRBJ2-7, with 8 positions matching TRBD1. The V and J ends lost 2 bases and 7 bases, in that order; junction bases with no gene match: 10. Germline lookup yields CDR1 SGHTA and CDR2 FQGNSA. The CDR3 length is 15 residues.

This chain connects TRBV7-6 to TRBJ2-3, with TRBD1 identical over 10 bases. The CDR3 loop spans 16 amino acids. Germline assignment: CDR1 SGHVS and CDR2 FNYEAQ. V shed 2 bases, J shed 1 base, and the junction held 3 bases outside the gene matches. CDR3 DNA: TGTGCCAGCAGCTTAACCGGGACAGGGGGCACAGATACGCAGTATTTT. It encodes CASSLTGTGGTDTQYF.

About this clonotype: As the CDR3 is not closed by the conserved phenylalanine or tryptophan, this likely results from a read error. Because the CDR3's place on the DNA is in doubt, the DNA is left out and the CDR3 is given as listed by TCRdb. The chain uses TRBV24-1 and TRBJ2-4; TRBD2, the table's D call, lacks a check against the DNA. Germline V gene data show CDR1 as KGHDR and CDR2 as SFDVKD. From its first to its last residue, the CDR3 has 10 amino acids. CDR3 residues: CATSPGLAGG.

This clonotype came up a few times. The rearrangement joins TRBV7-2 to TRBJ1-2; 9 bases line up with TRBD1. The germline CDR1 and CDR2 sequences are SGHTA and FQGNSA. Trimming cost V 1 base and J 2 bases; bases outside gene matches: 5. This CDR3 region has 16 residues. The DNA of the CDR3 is TGTGCCAGCAGCTTAGATCTGGGACAGGGAAACTATGGCTACACCTTC. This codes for CASSLDLGQGNYGYTF.

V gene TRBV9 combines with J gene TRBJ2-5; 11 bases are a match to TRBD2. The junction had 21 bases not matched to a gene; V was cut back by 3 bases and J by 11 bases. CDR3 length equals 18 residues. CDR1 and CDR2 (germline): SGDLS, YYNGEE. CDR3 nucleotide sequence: TGTGCCAGCAGCGCCCGTGGGGGGACTAGCGGAGGCTACAATGAGCAGTACTTC. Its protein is CASSARGGTSGGYNEQYF.

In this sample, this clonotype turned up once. The chain's CDR3 is CASRTGLAVSYDQFF. CDR3 sequence (DNA): TGTGCCAGCAGAACCGGACTAGCGGTCTCCTACGACCAGTTCTTC. The V gene is TRBV6-5, the J gene TRBJ2-5, with TRBD2 identical over 10 bases. The end of the DNA is better explained by TRBJ2-1, so the J call may be wrong. There are 15 residues in the CDR3. In germline, CDR1 is MNHEY, CDR2 SVGAGI.

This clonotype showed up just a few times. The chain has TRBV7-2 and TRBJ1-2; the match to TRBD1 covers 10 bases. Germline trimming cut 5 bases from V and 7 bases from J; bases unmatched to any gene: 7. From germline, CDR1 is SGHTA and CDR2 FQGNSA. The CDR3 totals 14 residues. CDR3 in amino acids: CASSLGQGSVGYTF. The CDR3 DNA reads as TGTGCCAGCAGCCTGGGACAGGGGTCGGTTGGCTACACCTTC.

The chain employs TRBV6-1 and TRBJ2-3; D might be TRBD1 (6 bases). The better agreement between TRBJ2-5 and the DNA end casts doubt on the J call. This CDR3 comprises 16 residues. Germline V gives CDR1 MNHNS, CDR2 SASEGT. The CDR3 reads CASSKWGQTLQETQYF. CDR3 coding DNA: TGTGCCAGCAGTAAATGGGGACAAACCCTCCAAGAGACCCAGTACTTC.

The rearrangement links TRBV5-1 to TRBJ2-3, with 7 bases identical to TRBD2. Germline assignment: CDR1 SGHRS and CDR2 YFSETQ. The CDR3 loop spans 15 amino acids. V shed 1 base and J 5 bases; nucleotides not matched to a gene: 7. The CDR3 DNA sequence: TGCGCCAGCAGCTTGCAGTGGGGGGGAGGAGATACGCAGTATTTT. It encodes CASSLQWGGGDTQYF.